This T cell receptor (beta chain) emerged from a study of OX40 agonist ivuxolimab in advanced cancers. About the study: It was permissible to have had prior anti-PD-1, anti-PD-L1 or anti-CTLA-4 therapy, and approximately 38% had some. Partial response was recorded in three patients: one hepatocellular carcinoma and two cutaneous melanoma cases. Study outcomes and limitations: There were, on average, more expanded clones in CD8+ T cells than in CD4+.

On this clone: Its target is unknown.

TCRdb's table, derived via immunoSEQ multiplex PCR, lists solely in-frame clones and lacks some. The sample has about 47,000 clones; 84% are singletons. After removal of 0 bases from V and 3 bases from J, the junction contained 7 bases not matched to a gene. CDR3 length: 16 amino acids. Germline CDR1 is SGHTA and CDR2 is FQGNSA. The source material was CD4+ or CD8+ T cells sorted from blood, sampled in a trial of the OX40 agonist ivuxolimab. The TCR was taken from an adult with an advanced solid tumor such as melanoma, head and neck, liver or kidney cancer. V is TRBV7-2 and J is TRBJ2-7; TRBD2 aligns across 8 bases. The CDR3 bases are TGTGCCAGCAGCTTAGCGGTTAGCGGGAATTTCTACGAGCAGTACTTC. Residues: CASSLAVSGNFYEQYF.